Sequencing of this T cell receptor (beta chain) was carried out in a study of PD-1 blockade in classical Hodgkin lymphoma (dated by TCRdb to the early 2020s). Study-level background: To define a peripheral blood immune signature of response to PD-1 blockade in classical Hodgkin lymphoma, the study combined TCR beta sequencing with CyTOF. The investigation overall reported the following: Newly diagnosed patients were reported to have lower baseline TCR diversity than healthy donors, and relapsed/refractory patients were reported to have lower baseline TCR diversity still. The study was restricted to a single clinical trial cohort, and the causes of repertoire differences, possibly disease activity or prior therapy, were left undefined.

The Qiagen DNeasy kit was used to extract genomic DNA both from unsorted PBMCs and from the negatively selected CD4+ and CD8+ fractions. TCR beta CDR3 regions were subjected to amplification by immunoSEQ multiplex PCR with primers that anneal to V and J segments. Amplification bias was minimized using a synthetic immune receptor repertoire, and residual bias was removed computationally after sequencing. In the source study's methods: Custom Python scripts were used to quantify repertoire diversity as the Shannon entropy index. The unsorted, CD4+ and CD8+ repertoires were each analyzed separately, with the exception of combined analyses, where CD4+ and CD8+ sequences were merged in silico. TCRdb holds this immuneACCESS table with in-frame rearrangements only. Some clones are missing; in checked studies, unresolved V genes explain under half, and the rest has no known cause. V and J calls and clone size are those listed in that table; D and trimming were worked out from the DNA. This sample has approximately 70,000 clones in its table, and about 94% of those were observed once. The ten largest clones represent approximately 2.5% of the sample.

Explained via the paper, the time point label denotes: newly diagnosed, previously untreated cHL patient sample. As a comparison group for the relapsed/refractory trial patients, PBMCs from patients with newly diagnosed, previously untreated classical Hodgkin lymphoma were sequenced. Peripheral blood was collected in 8 mL Vacutainer Cell Preparation Tubes, from which PBMCs were isolated by centrifugation and then cryopreserved. Comments on this clone: Its antigen remains unidentified. No qualities accompany the bases; no much larger clone lies one base away.

The TCR comes from a human donor with classical Hodgkin lymphoma. The sample consisted of peripheral blood mononuclear cells (PBMCs).

The DNA sequence is given as TGTGCCAGTAGTATCACCCCCGGCGATTCACCCCTCCACTTT. This is translated as CASSITPGDSPLHF. The receptor chain draws on TRBV19 and TRBJ1-6, with no confidently assigned D gene. V and J lose 3 bases and 8 bases, and a span of 11 bases separates them. Via the germline V gene (reference sequence), CDR1 is LNHDA and CDR2 SQIVND. Measured from the cysteine to the phenylalanine, the CDR3 is 14 residues long. Of the read, only the CDR3 DNA is kept; its 42 bases are in frame from base 1.